The 19 T cell receptor beta chains below all came from one sample that was sequenced in a study of early T cells in non-severe SARS-CoV-2 infection. Each CDR3 protein is one row after TCRdb ran MiXCR on the 5' RACE reads. The table records 45,000 to 55,000 distinct CDR3 sequences, around 7.7% of them present only once. The specimen was whole blood. The source is an adult who was a healthcare worker with PCR-confirmed SARS-CoV-2 infection or an uninfected control (not recorded which).

This clonotype was seen a few times. The gene calls are TRBV14 and TRBJ2-2, with D tentatively TRBD2 (5 bases). With 0 bases removed from V and 2 bases from J, the gap between germline ends came to 13 bases. Germline V gene lookup returns CDR1 SGHDN and CDR2 FVKESK. The CDR3 has 17 residues. CDR3 coding DNA: TGTGCCAGCAGCCAAGACCGAAACCGGGATAACACCGGGGAGCTGTTTTTT. It specifies CASSQDRNRDNTGELFF.

The V call is TRBV11-2, the J call TRBJ2-7, with TRBD1 identical over 7 bases. Trimming removed 1 base from V and 2 bases from J; junction bases left unmatched: 5. CDR1 SGHAT and CDR2 FQNNGV come from the germline V gene. This CDR3 contains 15 residues. The CDR3 DNA sequence: TGTGCCAGCAGCTTAGGCCCGGACAGGACCTACGAGCAGTACTTC. Translation gives CASSLGPDRTYEQYF.

A few counts support this clonotype. The chain employs TRBV6-6 and TRBJ1-6; D might be TRBD1 (5 bases). Germline V gives CDR1 MNHNY, CDR2 SVGAGI (reference sequence). CDR3 length equals 15 residues. Trimming took off 0 bases at V and 9 bases at J, with 12 bases between the two ends. The chain's CDR3 is CASSYSQGISSPLHF. The CDR3 DNA reads TGTGCCAGCAGTTACTCGCAGGGAATTAGTTCACCCCTCCACTTT.

V and J are TRBV19 and TRBJ2-7, with D possibly TRBD2 on 5 matching bases. Trimming removed 8 bases at V and 5 bases at J, with 19 bases between. The CDR3 is 14 amino acids. CDR1 and CDR2 from the germline V gene are LNHDA and SQIVND (reference sequence). The CDR3 protein is CASSSREFRNEQYF. For the CDR3, the DNA is TGTGCCAGTTCGTCTCGGGAATTCCGTAACGAGCAGTACTTC. The variable domain in full, with the rest retrieved from reference TRBV19 and TRBJ2-7, is DGGITQSPKYLFRKEGQNVTLSCEQNLNHDAMYWYRQDPGQGLRLIYYSQIVNDFQKGDIAEGYSVSREKKESFPLTVTSAQKNPTAFYLCASSSREFRNEQYFGPGTRLTVT.

This clonotype was counted at least ten times. This chain uses TRBV12-3 or TRBV12-4 with TRBJ2-1; 9 nucleotides line up with TRBD1. This CDR3 region has 14 residues. The V segment lost 5 bases and the J segment 5 bases; nucleotides outside the gene matches: 4. The CDR3 DNA is TGTGCCAGCAGTCCGGGACAGGGCAACAATGAGCAGTTCTTC. Translated, it gives CASSPGQGNNEQFF.

This clonotype occurred a few times. The rearrangement links TRBV27 to TRBJ2-3, with 9 bases aligning to TRBD2. From germline, CDR1 is MNHEY and CDR2 SMNVEV (reference sequence). V was pared by 1 base and J by 0 bases, with 11 bases of the junction left unmatched. The CDR3 totals 19 residues. DNA of the CDR3: TGTGCCAGCAGTTTATACGCTAGCGGGGTCTCTTCAAGCACAGATACGCAGTATTTT. Its translation is CASSLYASGVSSSTDTQYF.

In nucleotides, the CDR3 is TGTGCCAGCAGTCCAGGGACAGGGGGTGGAAACACCATATATTTT. This gives the protein CASSPGTGGGNTIYF. This chain joins TRBV28 and TRBJ1-3, with TRBD1 matching over 11 bases. The CDR3 runs 15 residues. The J segment lost 3 bases and the V segment lost 5 bases, leaving 3 bases of the junction unmatched. Germline CDR1 and CDR2: MDHEN and SYDVKM.

V usage is TRBV5-4 and J usage is TRBJ1-1; no definite D call. Germline CDR1 SGHNT, CDR2 YYREEE (reference sequence). Trimming cost V 4 bases and J 0 bases, with 13 bases left between them. This CDR3 is 15 amino acids long. CDR3 region: CASSARTTLNTEAFF. DNA for the CDR3: TGTGCCAGCAGCGCCCGGACTACGCTGAACACTGAAGCTTTCTTT.

This clonotype was counted many times. The chain links TRBV20-1 to TRBJ1-6; tentatively, D is TRBD1 (6 bases). The germline CDR1 and CDR2 sequences are DFQATT and SNEGSKA (reference sequence). The CDR3 runs to 16 residues. The V end lost 2 bases, the J end lost 1 base, and 12 bases lay between the germline ends. The CDR3 sequence: CSARPTGRSYNSPLHF. CDR3 coding DNA: TGCAGTGCTAGACCTACAGGGCGGTCCTATAATTCACCCCTCCACTTT.

J is TRBJ2-7 and V is TRBV12-3 or TRBV12-4, with 11 bases aligning to TRBD2. V trimming: 3 bases; J trimming: 3 bases; junction bases outside the gene matches: 1. The CDR3 runs to 14 residues. This chain's CDR3 is CASSLTSGDYEQYF. In DNA form, the CDR3 reads TGTGCCAGCAGTTTGACTAGCGGGGACTACGAGCAGTACTTC.

As DNA, the CDR3 is TGTGCCAGCAGCCAAGTTGGGGAACAGGATGAGCAGTTCTTC. It encodes CASSQVGEQDEQFF. The chain links TRBV3-1 to TRBJ2-1; D possibly corresponds to TRBD1 (5 bases). The CDR3 is 14 residues long. Trimming took 1 base from V and 8 from J, leaving 12 bases between them. Germline values: CDR1 LGHDT, CDR2 YNNKEL (reference sequence).

This clonotype was seen ten or more times. The chain employs TRBV9 and TRBJ1-1; D not certain. Between the trimmed V and J ends, which lost 4 bases and 2 bases, there was a span of 18 bases. Germline V CDR1 and CDR2: SGDLS, YYNGEE. This CDR3 has 16 residues. CDR3 DNA sequence: TGTGCCAGCAGCCTAGGCCCCGGCCAGTTAAACACTGAAGCTTTCTTT. This gives the protein CASSLGPGQLNTEAFF.

The table lists this clonotype with many counts. The CDR3 region is CAIRKGATTFEGYTF. As DNA, the CDR3 is TGTGCCATCCGAAAGGGGGCCACCACCTTTGAGGGCTACACCTTC. V and J are TRBV15 and TRBJ1-2, with 7 bases aligning to TRBD1. This CDR3 spans 15 amino acids. V trimming: 10 bases; J trimming: 8 bases; junction bases outside the gene matches: 19. CDR1 is LNHNV and CDR2 is YYDKDF in the germline V gene (reference sequence).

There are many counts of this clonotype. The J gene is TRBJ2-2, the V gene TRBV6-1; tentatively, D is TRBD1 or TRBD2 (5 bases each). V was trimmed by 7 bases and J by 2 bases, leaving 11 bases between them. The CDR3 runs to 14 residues. Per germline, CDR1 MNHNS and CDR2 SASEGT. The CDR3 DNA sequence: TGTGCCAGCATCCCGGGGACCAACACCGGGGAGCTGTTTTTT. This encodes CASIPGTNTGELFF.

A few counts support this clonotype. The rearrangement links TRBV20-1 to TRBJ2-6; the match to TRBD1 covers 11 bases. This CDR3 spans 15 amino acids. Germline V gene lookup returns CDR1 DFQATT and CDR2 SNEGSKA (reference sequence). Losses at the gene ends were 5 bases for V and 3 bases for J; bases not matched to a gene: 3. CDR3 sequence: CSAWTGGFGANVLTF. The CDR3 bases are TGCAGTGCTTGGACAGGGGGCTTTGGGGCCAACGTCCTGACTTTC.

This clonotype was counted ten times or more. This chain joins TRBV11-2 and TRBJ1-4; no definite D call. The CDR3 consists of 16 residues. V was shortened by 5 bases and J by 2 bases, with 15 bases between the two germline ends. Per the germline V gene, CDR1 is SGHAT and CDR2 is FQNNGV. The CDR3 here is CASSGYQEPTNEKLFF. DNA for the CDR3: TGTGCCAGCAGCGGATACCAGGAACCGACTAATGAAAAACTGTTTTTT.

V usage is TRBV7-9 and J usage is TRBJ2-2; the D gene is possibly TRBD1 (5 bases). V was trimmed by 2 bases and J by 0 bases, leaving 10 bases between them. Germline V lookup: CDR1 SEHNR, CDR2 FQNEAQ (reference sequence). The CDR3 covers 16 residues. CDR3 sequence: CASSLRQPTNTGELFF. The CDR3 DNA follows: TGTGCCAGCAGCTTACGACAGCCAACGAACACCGGGGAGCTGTTTTTT.

The table lists this clonotype with many counts. The gene calls are TRBV11-2 and TRBJ2-7; 7 bases are shared with TRBD1. CDR1 is SGHAT, CDR2 FQNNGV, per germline. There are 13 residues in the CDR3. V dropped 3 bases and J dropped 4; count of bases not matched to a gene: 3. The CDR3 sequence: CASSFGTEYEQYF. The CDR3 DNA is TGTGCCAGCAGCTTCGGGACAGAGTACGAGCAGTACTTC.

This clonotype was observed at least ten times. In DNA, the CDR3 is TGTGCCAGCAGCTTGTTTTGGGGGATCAACTCTGGAAACACCATATATTTT. Translation: CASSLFWGINSGNTIYF. The chain is built from TRBV7-6 and TRBJ1-3; D might be TRBD1 (5 bases). Trimming took 3 bases from V and 0 from J, leaving 15 bases between them. Germline assignment: CDR1 SGHVS and CDR2 FNYEAQ. CDR3 length equals 17 residues.